Listed here are 12 T cell receptor beta chains from one sample, sequenced in a study of cytomegalovirus exposure and HLA in healthy donors. PCR amplification relied on 60 Vbeta primers (plus 13 Jbeta primers). Produced via immunoSEQ multiplex PCR; TCRdb's table is partial and in-frame only. The sample shows 100,000 to 140,000 clones, around 72% of them seen only once. The sample comprised PBMCs. Receptors originate from a woman between 40 and 55 years old in good health and CMV-seropositive.

The chain has TRBV7-8 and TRBJ1-5, with TRBD1 matching 7 bases. Trimming cost V 6 bases and J 6 bases; bases outside gene matches: 8. CDR1 is SGHVS, CDR2 FQNEAQ, per germline. This CDR3 contains 14 residues. CDR3 sequence (DNA): TGTGCCAGCAGTAGACAGGGAGCGCCTCAGCCCCAGCATTTT. It translates to CASSRQGAPQPQHF.

This clone was counted once. The CDR3 DNA reads as TGTGCCAGCAGCTCGCGCGGGGCTGCTCAGGGTTCACCCCTCCACTTT. The encoded protein is CASSSRGAAQGSPLHF. The chain links TRBV13 to TRBJ1-6; D might be TRBD1 (5 bases). Germline loops: CDR1 PRHDT, CDR2 FYEKMQ (reference sequence). The V and J ends lost 4 bases and 9 bases respectively, with 19 bases between them. This CDR3 has 16 amino acids.

V and J are TRBV18 and TRBJ2-7; D not resolved. Trimming removed 2 bases from V and 3 bases from J, with 8 bases in between. Germline values: CDR1 KGHSH, CDR2 LQKENI. The CDR3 length is 13 residues. The CDR3 here is CASSPSQDYEQYF. Here the CDR3 DNA reads TGTGCCAGCTCACCAAGTCAGGACTACGAGCAGTACTTC.

For the CDR3, the DNA is TGTGCCAGCAGCCCATATTGGACAGGGGGCGCCCATGGCTACACCTTC. This sequence encodes CASSPYWTGGAHGYTF. The chain carries TRBV4-2 and TRBJ1-2; 11 bases agree with TRBD1. Trimming at V came to 4 bases and at J to 6 bases, leaving 10 bases not matched to a gene. There are 16 residues in the CDR3. The V gene's germline CDR1 is LGHNA and CDR2 YNFKEQ.

The chain links TRBV4-3 to TRBJ1-4; a possible D gene is TRBD1 (6 bases). Germline V gene data show CDR1 as LGHNA and CDR2 as YSLEER. This CDR3 spans 17 amino acids. The ends were cut back, 0 bases at V and 6 bases at J, with 17 bases in the middle. CDR3 amino acids: CASSQELVGARYEKLFF. DNA of the CDR3: TGCGCCAGCAGCCAAGAGCTAGTGGGGGCGCGGTATGAAAAACTGTTTTTT.

The chain carries TRBV4-1 and TRBJ2-3; 8 bases agree with TRBD2. The CDR3 covers 16 residues. The germline V gene encodes CDR1 MGHRA and CDR2 YSYEKL. J gave up 4 bases and V 1 base, and 7 bases lay outside the gene matches. As DNA, the CDR3 is TGCGCCAGCAGCCAAGTGGGCGGGGGGCTTGCAGATACGCAGTATTTT. This encodes CASSQVGGGLADTQYF.

V usage is TRBV5-5 and J usage is TRBJ2-5, with TRBD1 as a possible D gene (8 bases). This CDR3 contains 17 residues. Germline assignment: CDR1 SGHKS and CDR2 YYEKEE (reference sequence). With 2 bases removed from V and 4 bases from J, the gap between germline ends came to 21 bases. CDR3: CASSFARTGTTGETQYF. Here the CDR3 DNA reads TGTGCCAGCAGCTTTGCCCGGACAGGGACTACCGGAGAGACCCAGTACTTC.

The rearrangement uses TRBV30 and TRBJ1-1; possible D gene TRBD1, 5 bases. The CDR3 runs to 12 residues. Per the germline V gene, CDR1 is GTSNPN and CDR2 is SVGIG (reference sequence). With 2 bases removed from V and 11 bases from J, the gap between germline ends came to 15 bases. In DNA, the CDR3 is TGTGCCTGGAGTAGGCAGGGTGGCAGGGCTTTCTTT. It yields the protein CAWSRQGGRAFF.

This clone came up once. V is TRBV6-6 and J is TRBJ1-5, with 7 bases that match TRBD1. Germline V gene sequence: CDR1 MNHNY, CDR2 SVGAGI (reference sequence). This CDR3 has 14 amino acids. The junction had 1 base not matched to a gene; V was cut back by 5 bases and J by 0 bases. The CDR3 is CASSGQDSNQPQHF. The DNA for the CDR3 is TGTGCCAGCAGTGGACAGGATAGCAATCAGCCCCAGCATTTT.

The chain recombines TRBV19 with TRBJ1-5; D may be TRBD1 (5 bases). This CDR3 is built from 15 residues. From germline, CDR1 is LNHDA and CDR2 SQIVND (reference sequence). With 3 bases removed from V and 4 bases from J, the gap between germline ends came to 13 bases. The CDR3 region has the DNA TGTGCCAGTAGTATTAAAGGGGACTGGAATCAGCCCCAGCATTTT. Its translation: CASSIKGDWNQPQHF. The full variable domain, rest sourced from reference TRBV19 and TRBJ1-5, is DGGITQSPKYLFRKEGQNVTLSCEQNLNHDAMYWYRQDPGQGLRLIYYSQIVNDFQKGDIAEGYSVSREKKESFPLTVTSAQKNPTAFYLCASSIKGDWNQPQHFGDGTRLSIL.

The genes are TRBV7-6 and TRBJ2-7; D uncertain. The CDR3 length is 15 residues. V was clipped by 2 bases and J by 0 bases, with 11 bases between them. CDR1 SGHVS and CDR2 FNYEAQ come from the germline V gene. The CDR3 DNA follows: TGTGCCAGCAGCTTAACAGACGACCTCTCCTACGAGCAGTACTTC. This sequence encodes CASSLTDDLSYEQYF.

On this clone: At the DNA level, this CDR3 is encoded by other sequences in the same sample as well. J is TRBJ2-3 and V is TRBV30; 7 positions agree with TRBD2. Germline loops: CDR1 GTSNPN, CDR2 SVGIG (reference sequence). This CDR3 contains 15 residues. V trimming: 0 bases; J trimming: 3 bases; junction bases outside the gene matches: 6. CDR3 region: CAWSVGGGETDTQYF. CDR3 nucleotides: TGTGCCTGGAGTGTTGGTGGGGGGGAGACAGATACGCAGTATTTT.